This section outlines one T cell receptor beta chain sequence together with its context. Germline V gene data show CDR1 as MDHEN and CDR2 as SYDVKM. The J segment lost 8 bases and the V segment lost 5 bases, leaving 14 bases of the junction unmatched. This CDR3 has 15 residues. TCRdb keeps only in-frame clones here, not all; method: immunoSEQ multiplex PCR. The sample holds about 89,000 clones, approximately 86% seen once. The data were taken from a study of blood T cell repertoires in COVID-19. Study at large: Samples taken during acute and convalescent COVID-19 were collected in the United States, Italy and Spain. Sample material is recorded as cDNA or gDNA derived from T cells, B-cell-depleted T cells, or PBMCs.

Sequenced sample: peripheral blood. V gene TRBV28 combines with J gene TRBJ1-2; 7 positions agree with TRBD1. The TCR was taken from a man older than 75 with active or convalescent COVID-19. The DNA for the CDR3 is TGTGCCAGCAGTACCGACAGGGCATGGTTGGAAGGCTACACCTTC. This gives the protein CASSTDRAWLEGYTF.